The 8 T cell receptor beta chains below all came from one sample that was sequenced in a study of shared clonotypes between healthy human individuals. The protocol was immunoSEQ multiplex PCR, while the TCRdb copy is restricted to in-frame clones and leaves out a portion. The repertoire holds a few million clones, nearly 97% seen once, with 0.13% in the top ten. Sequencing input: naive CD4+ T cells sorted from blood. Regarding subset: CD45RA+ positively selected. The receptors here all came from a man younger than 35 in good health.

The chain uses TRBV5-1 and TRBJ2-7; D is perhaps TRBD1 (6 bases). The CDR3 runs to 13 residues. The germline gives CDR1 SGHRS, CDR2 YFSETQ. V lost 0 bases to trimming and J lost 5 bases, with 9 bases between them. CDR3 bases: TGCGCCAGCAGCTTGGACAGGGCACACGAGCAGTACTTC. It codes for CASSLDRAHEQYF.

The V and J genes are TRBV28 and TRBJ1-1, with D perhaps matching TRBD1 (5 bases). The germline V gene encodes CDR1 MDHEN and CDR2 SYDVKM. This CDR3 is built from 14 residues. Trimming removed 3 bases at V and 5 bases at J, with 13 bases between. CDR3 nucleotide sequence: TGTGCCAGCAGTTTTATCACCCCAGGGACTGAAGCTTTCTTT. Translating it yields CASSFITPGTEAFF.

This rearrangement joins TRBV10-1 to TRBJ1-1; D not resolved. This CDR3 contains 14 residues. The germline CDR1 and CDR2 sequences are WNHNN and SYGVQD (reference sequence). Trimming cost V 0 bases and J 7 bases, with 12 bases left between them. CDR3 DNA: TGCGCCAGCAGTGAGTCAACCCCCTCAGGTGAAGCTTTCTTT. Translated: CASSESTPSGEAFF.

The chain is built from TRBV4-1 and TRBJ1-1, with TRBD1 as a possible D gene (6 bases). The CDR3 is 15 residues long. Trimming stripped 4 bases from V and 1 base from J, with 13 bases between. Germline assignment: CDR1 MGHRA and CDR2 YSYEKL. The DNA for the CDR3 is TGCGCCAGCAGCCCGGGGGGGCTGACGAACACTGAAGCTTTCTTT. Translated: CASSPGGLTNTEAFF.

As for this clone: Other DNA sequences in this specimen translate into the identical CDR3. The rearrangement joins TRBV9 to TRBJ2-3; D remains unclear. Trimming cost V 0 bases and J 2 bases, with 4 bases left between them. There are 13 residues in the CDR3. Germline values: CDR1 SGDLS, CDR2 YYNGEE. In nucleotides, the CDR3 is TGTGCCAGCAGCGTAGCTCCCACAGATACGCAGTATTTT. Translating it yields CASSVAPTDTQYF. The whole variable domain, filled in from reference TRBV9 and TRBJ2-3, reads DSGVTQTPKHLITATGQRVTLRCSPRSGDLSVYWYQQSLDQGLQFLIQYYNGEERAKGNILERFSAQQFPDLHSELNLSSLELGDSALYFCASSVAPTDTQYFGPGTRLTVL.

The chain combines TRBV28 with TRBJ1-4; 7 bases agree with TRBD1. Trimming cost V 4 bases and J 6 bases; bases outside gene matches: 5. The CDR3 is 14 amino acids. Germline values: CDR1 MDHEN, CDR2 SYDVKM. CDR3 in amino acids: CASSSHGQDEKLFF. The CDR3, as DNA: TGTGCCAGCAGTTCCCATGGACAGGATGAAAAACTGTTTTTT. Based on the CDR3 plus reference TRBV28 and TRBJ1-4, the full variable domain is DVKVTQSSRYLVKRTGEKVFLECVQDMDHENMFWYRQDPGLGLRLIYFSYDVKMKEKGDIPEGYSVSREKKERFSLILESASTNQTSMYLCASSSHGQDEKLFFGSGTQLSVL.

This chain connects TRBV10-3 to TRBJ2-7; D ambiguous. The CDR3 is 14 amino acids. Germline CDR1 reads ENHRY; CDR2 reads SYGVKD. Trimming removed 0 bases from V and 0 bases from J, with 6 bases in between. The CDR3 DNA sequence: TGTGCCATCAGTGAGTCCCAGGCCTCCTACGAGCAGTACTTC. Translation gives CAISESQASYEQYF.

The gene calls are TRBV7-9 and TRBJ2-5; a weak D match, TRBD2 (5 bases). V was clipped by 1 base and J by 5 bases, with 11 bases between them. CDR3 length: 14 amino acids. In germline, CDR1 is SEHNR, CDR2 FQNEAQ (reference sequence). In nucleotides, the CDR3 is TGTGCCAGCAGCTTAGGGGCGGGTTTGGAGACCCAGTACTTC. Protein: CASSLGAGLETQYF.